This entry lists 13 T cell receptor beta chains sequenced from one sample in a study of control samples from healthy donors and cancer patients. The protocol was immunoSEQ multiplex PCR, while the TCRdb copy is restricted to in-frame clones and leaves out a portion. The table includes about 150,000 clones, roughly 90% detected once. Sequenced sample: blood. The receptors here all came from a man under 40 in good health.

The chain combines TRBV5-1 with TRBJ1-1; perhaps TRBD1 as D (6 bases). This CDR3 contains 14 residues. CDR1 and CDR2 (germline): SGHRS, YFSETQ. V was clipped by 2 bases and J by 1 base, with 9 bases between them. The CDR3 protein is CASSFGGQNTEAFF. CDR3 DNA sequence: TGCGCCAGCAGCTTTGGGGGGCAGAACACTGAAGCTTTCTTT.

This clone has a single count. This sequence joins TRBV18 and TRBJ1-3; D unresolved. Germline CDR1 is KGHSH and CDR2 is LQKENI. Trimming pared 6 bases from V and 4 bases from J, leaving 10 bases between. The CDR3 extends over 13 amino acids. In nucleotides, the CDR3 is TGTGCCAGCTCGCCCCCGACCGGAAACACCATATATTTT. This sequence encodes CASSPPTGNTIYF.

This clone was seen once. The chain has TRBV7-6 and TRBJ2-1; D assignment may be TRBD1 or TRBD2 (6 bases each). This CDR3 is built from 15 residues. Germline V CDR1 and CDR2: SGHVS, FNYEAQ. The germline V and J ends were trimmed by 6 bases and 3 bases, with 15 bases remaining between them. The CDR3 spells CASRQRGQDYNEQFF. CDR3 bases: TGTGCCAGCAGACAACGGGGGCAGGACTACAATGAGCAGTTCTTC.

V usage is TRBV19 and J usage is TRBJ1-2; D may be TRBD1 (5 bases). This CDR3 has 14 residues. Between the trimmed V and J ends, which lost 3 bases and 8 bases, there was a span of 16 bases. Germline V gene data show CDR1 as LNHDA and CDR2 as SQIVND (reference sequence). The CDR3 here is CASSIPPGVVGYTF. In nucleotides, the CDR3 is TGTGCCAGTAGTATCCCGCCGGGGGTGGTCGGCTACACCTTC.

This chain links TRBV14 with TRBJ2-1, with 9 nucleotides matching TRBD1. Germline V gives CDR1 SGHDN, CDR2 FVKESK. V lost 4 bases to trimming and J lost 7 bases; unmatched junction nucleotides: 11. The CDR3 totals 16 residues. The CDR3 here is CASSRTGQGNRNEQFF. The CDR3 DNA reads TGTGCCAGCAGCCGAACAGGACAGGGGAATAGGAATGAGCAGTTCTTC.

The chain couples TRBV3-1 (or the pseudogene TRBV3-2) to TRBJ2-1; D remains ambiguous. The V gene lost 1 base and the J gene lost 4 bases, with 14 bases spanning the gap. In germline, CDR1 is LGHDT, CDR2 YNNKEL (reference sequence). The CDR3 has 16 residues. The chain's CDR3 is CASSQVSIEDYNEQFF. Here the CDR3 DNA reads TGTGCCAGCAGCCAAGTTTCAATAGAGGATTACAATGAGCAGTTCTTC.

The sample holds one count of this clone. The chain has TRBV29-1 and TRBJ1-1; D is undetermined. V lost 4 bases, J lost 1 base, and 7 bases lay in between. Germline CDR1 is SQVTM and CDR2 is ANQGSEA. This CDR3 spans 12 amino acids. The CDR3 region is CSVVVGNTEAFF. The DNA of the CDR3 is TGCAGCGTTGTAGTAGGGAACACTGAAGCTTTCTTT.

This chain joins TRBV4-1 and TRBJ1-5, with D perhaps matching TRBD1 (6 bases). The V end was cut by 3 bases, the J end by 9 bases, with 18 bases between. Looked up from germline, CDR1 is MGHRA and CDR2 is YSYEKL. The CDR3 has 15 residues. CDR3 protein: CASSQTGQYLTPQHF. The CDR3 region has the DNA TGCGCCAGCAGCCAGACCGGACAGTATCTGACGCCCCAGCATTTT.

The V and J genes are TRBV29-1 and TRBJ2-7, with TRBD1 identical over 12 bases. V dropped 1 base and J dropped 2; count of bases not matched to a gene: 3. Germline CDR1 SQVTM, CDR2 ANQGSEA. The CDR3 loop spans 15 amino acids. The CDR3 loop reads CSVEGGQGATYEQYF. The DNA for the CDR3 is TGCAGCGTTGAAGGGGGACAGGGGGCCACCTACGAGCAGTACTTC.

This clone was seen just once. The V gene is TRBV23-1, the J gene TRBJ2-1; D assignment may be TRBD1 or TRBD2 (6 bases each). TRBV23-1 is noted as an ORF with a role that remains uncertain. This CDR3 is 15 amino acids long. V was cut by 1 base and J by 6 bases, with 13 bases left in between. For the CDR3, the DNA is TGCGCCAGCAGTCAATGGGGGGCCGGGTTCAATGAGCAGTTCTTC. This translates into CASSQWGAGFNEQFF.

The chain combines TRBV7-8 with TRBJ2-1, with D unclear. CDR1 and CDR2 (germline): SGHVS, FQNEAQ. The ends were cut back, 3 bases at V and 10 bases at J, with 7 bases in the middle. This CDR3 spans 11 amino acids. CDR3 DNA: TGTGCCAGCAGCTTCAGACAAGAGCAGTTCTTC. It specifies CASSFRQEQFF.

The chain combines TRBV6-1 with TRBJ2-5, with D unclear. V lost 2 bases, J lost 5 bases, and 6 bases lay in between. CDR1 MNHNS and CDR2 SASEGT come from the germline V gene. This CDR3 is built from 12 residues. The CDR3 nucleotides read TGTGCCAGCAGTGAAAATGAGGAGACCCAGTACTTC. This gives the protein CASSENEETQYF.

The chain links TRBV18 to TRBJ2-3; a weak D match, TRBD1 (5 bases). Germline lookup yields CDR1 KGHSH and CDR2 LQKENI. The V end was cut by 3 bases, the J end by 5 bases, with 15 bases between. The CDR3 length is 15 residues. This CDR3 is CASSPPLYRIDTQYF. Here the CDR3 DNA reads TGTGCCAGCTCACCCCCCCTTTACAGGATAGATACGCAGTATTTT.